This T cell receptor (beta chain) is drawn from a study of T cell responses to AZD1222 COVID-19 vaccine (dated by TCRdb to the early 2020s). Study-level background: TCR sequencing was performed for roughly 250 trial participants, of whom 207 were given two doses of AZD1222 and roughly 25 were given two doses of MenACWY control vaccine. Enrollment into the trials was organized by age into subgroups of 18-55, 56-69 and 70-plus years, and those subgroups contained roughly 150, 30 and 60 TCR-sequenced participants, respectively.

A word on this clone: The antigen it recognizes is unknown. One base away there is no much larger clone; base qualities are not given.

Points the paper makes about the study in general: Nearly half of unique spike-specific TCRs reportedly recognized epitopes outside regions mutated in the B.1.351 and B.1.1.7 variants. After two AZD1222 doses, both the breadth and the depth of spike-specific TCRs were significantly higher than at day 0 and than in MenACWY recipients. In the small 56-69-year group, the increase in depth fell short of significance, most likely because of low power. Conclusions about previously exposed vaccinees are limited, since just six or seven AZD1222 recipients were seropositive for SARS-CoV-2 at baseline. Because no day 14 peak-response samples were available, repertoires were characterized only after the peak T cell response. CD4 TCRs associated with the vaccine covered the entire spike protein, and the dominant responses were in regions 160-218 and 743-854. Most participants were white British and females outnumbered males, and the authors suggested that clonal diversity may have been underestimated.

Read against the paper, the sample's time point label means: about 28 days (+/-7) after the second vaccine dose. AZD1222 recipients given second doses at about 4 weeks or at about 12 weeks were pooled, since spike-specific TCR depth and breadth were not found to differ between the two schedules. Vaccinee samples came from UK trials COV001 and COV002, including a single-blind randomized controlled phase 2/3 trial of AZD1222 (ChAdOx1 nCoV-19) in healthy adults. For TCRbeta chain sequencing, PBMC samples from trial participants were taken at day 0 and at day 28 after the second dose. The CDR3 regions of human TCRbeta chains were subjected to immunosequencing. Concerning the study's data processing: TCRs in the repertoires were compared against a reference library of SARS-CoV-2-specific TCRs that had been generated with the MIRA antigen-specificity platform. Breadth was defined as the fraction of unique TCRs that were SARS-CoV-2-associated, and depth was defined as the fraction of total T cells that were SARS-CoV-2-associated. Each spike-specific TCR was assigned to its reactive spike region and to a CD4 or CD8 class using the MIRA data. Log10-transformed breadth and depth values were compared by one-way ANOVA with Sidak's multiple comparisons tests. Here the immuneACCESS table is served through TCRdb, limited to in-frame sequences with V and J called. Missing clones are a known gap in these copies; in checked studies unresolved V genes cover under half, and the rest lacks a known reason. The D gene and trimming were derived from the DNA, and the V and J assignments and clone size from that table. The sample table records under 150,000 clones; approximately 91% of these occur just once. Of the sample, 1.9% is held by the ten largest clones.

The CDR3 has 16 amino acids, counting the end cysteine and phenylalanine. Just CDR3 DNA is preserved here, 48 bases in frame from base 1. In the germline V gene, CDR1 corresponds to SGHAT and CDR2 to FQNNGV. V and J are truncated by 1 base and 4 bases respectively, leaving an intervening sequence of 16 bases. Sequences were derived from peripheral blood, sampled 28 days after the second AZD1222 dose. The chain joins TRBV11-2 to TRBJ1-1; confidence is insufficient to name the D gene. This receptor was obtained from an adult who received the AZD1222 COVID-19 vaccine. Here the CDR3 is given as CASSLVGGRGSTEAFF. The DNA sequence reads TGTGCCAGCAGCTTAGTTGGAGGGCGAGGGAGCACTGAAGCTTTCTTT.